This T cell receptor beta chain is from a study of T cell repertoires in cytomegalovirus infection. TCRdb redid the calling of the reads with MiXCR, one entry per CDR3 protein. The profile shows approximately 110,000 distinct CDR3 sequences, approximately 30% of them singletons. Trimming removed 1 base at V and 3 bases at J, with 9 bases between. Germline-derived CDR1 and CDR2 are SGHTA and FQGNSA. The CDR3 contains 14 residues. Notes on this clonotype: As yet, its antigen is unknown.

This TCR came from a human donor in good health (CMV status not recorded). Some clones in this sample may be carry-over from other donors' samples. The sequencing here drew on CD8+ T cells from cultured PBMCs, taken from culture after CMV antigen stimulation. V and J are TRBV7-2 and TRBJ1-1; D not resolved. The CDR3 nucleotides read TGTGCCAGCAGCTTAGTCGTCGGATACACTGAAGCTTTCTTT. Translation: CASSLVVGYTEAFF.